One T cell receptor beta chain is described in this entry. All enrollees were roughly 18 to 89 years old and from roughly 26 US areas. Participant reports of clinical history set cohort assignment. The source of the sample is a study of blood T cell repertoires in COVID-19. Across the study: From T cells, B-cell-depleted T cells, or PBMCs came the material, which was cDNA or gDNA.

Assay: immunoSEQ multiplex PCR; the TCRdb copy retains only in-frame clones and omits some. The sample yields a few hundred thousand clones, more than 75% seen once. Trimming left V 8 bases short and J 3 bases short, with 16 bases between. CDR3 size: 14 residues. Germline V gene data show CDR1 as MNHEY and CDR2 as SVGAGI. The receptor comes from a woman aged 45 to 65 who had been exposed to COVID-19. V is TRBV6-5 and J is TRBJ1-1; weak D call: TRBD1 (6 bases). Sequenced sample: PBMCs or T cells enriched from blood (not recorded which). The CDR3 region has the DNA TGTGCCAGCGTTGAGGGAGGGGGGGACACTGAAGCTTTCTTT. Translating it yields CASVEGGGDTEAFF.